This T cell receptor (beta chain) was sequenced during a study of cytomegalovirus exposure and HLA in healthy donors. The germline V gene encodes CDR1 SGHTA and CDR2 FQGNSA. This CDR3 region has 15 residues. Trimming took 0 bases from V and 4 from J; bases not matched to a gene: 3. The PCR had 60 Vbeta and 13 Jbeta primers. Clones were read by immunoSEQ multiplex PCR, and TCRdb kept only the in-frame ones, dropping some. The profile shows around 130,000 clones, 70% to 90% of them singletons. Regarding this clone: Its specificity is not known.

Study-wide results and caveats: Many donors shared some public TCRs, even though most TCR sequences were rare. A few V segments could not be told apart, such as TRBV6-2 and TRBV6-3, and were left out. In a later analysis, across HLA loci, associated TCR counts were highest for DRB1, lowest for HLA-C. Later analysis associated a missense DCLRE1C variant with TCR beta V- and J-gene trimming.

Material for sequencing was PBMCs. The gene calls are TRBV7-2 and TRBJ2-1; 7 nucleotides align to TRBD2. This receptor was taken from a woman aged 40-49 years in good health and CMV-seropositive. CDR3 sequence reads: CASSLAGGPYNEQFF. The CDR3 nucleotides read TGTGCCAGCAGCTTAGCGGGAGGGCCGTACAATGAGCAGTTCTTC.